The clone carrying this TCR beta chain was seen only a few times. Its antigen is not known. Amplified material comprised TCR beta CDR3 regions derived from RNA transcripts. Investigators did first-round RT-PCR with HTBI primers, then second-round multiplex PCR. TCRdb reprocessed the multiplex PCR reads with MiXCR, giving one entry per CDR3 protein. The sample consists of a few hundred thousand distinct CDR3 sequences, about a sixth of them appearing once. The data were obtained in a study of Graves' ophthalmopathy and Graves' hyperthyroidism. The trim removed 5 bases at V and 6 bases at J, leaving 10 bases unmatched. The CDR3 extends over 17 amino acids. Germline V CDR1 and CDR2: SGHTA, FQGNSA. Study-wide points: Among expanded thyroid clonotypes above 0.001 frequency, most also occurred in blood.

Absence of ophthalmopathy within 18 months of follow-up defined stable hyperthyroidism. Patients newly diagnosed with hyperthyroidism, under 2 months' duration, were aged 18 to 65, the study reports. Clinicians diagnosed using symptoms, serum thyroxine, TRAb, thyroid ultrasound and orbital computed tomography. The receptor was derived from an adult woman with stable Graves' hyperthyroidism. The J gene is TRBJ2-2, the V gene TRBV7-2; 12 nucleotides align to TRBD2. Specimen: peripheral blood. This CDR3 reads CASSPSGGALRAGELFF. The CDR3 region has the DNA TGTGCCAGCAGCCCTAGCGGGGGGGCCCTGAGGGCCGGGGAGCTGTTTTTT.